The source of this T cell receptor beta chain is a study of tumor-infiltrating lymphocytes in primary liver carcinoma. Study findings and constraints: When set against blood, tumors had a significantly higher top-250-clone fraction (p = 0.039). Pairs comparing tumor with adjacent tissue or blood overlapped less than pairs drawn from tumor regions.

This clonotype was counted ten times or more. The antigen is undetermined. Priming with a constant-region primer yielded TCR beta cDNA from about 500 ng total RNA. It was through three nested multiplex PCR rounds of slightly modified ARM-PCR that TCR beta libraries arose. Primers for the first two PCR rounds were TRBV1-TRBV30 forward primers and a C-beta reverse primer (roughly 10 cycles per round). MiXCR, run by TCRdb on the multiplex PCR reads, gives a single entry per CDR3 protein. Found here are approximately 330,000 distinct CDR3 sequences, less than 75% of them singletons; the top ten hold 5.5% to 8%. The source of the blood RNA was unsorted whole blood, and germline DNA was extracted as well. J was trimmed by 2 bases and V by 6 bases; bases with no gene match: 4. The CDR3 contains 15 residues. Germline V gene sequence: CDR1 MNHEY, CDR2 SVGAGI.

The TCR was taken from a man aged 35 to 55 with primary liver carcinoma and hepatitis B virus infection. The sequenced sample was peripheral blood. The chain is built from TRBV6-5 and TRBJ2-1, with 10 bases lining up with TRBD1. As DNA, the CDR3 is TGTGCCAGCAGCTTCGGACAGGGGGCCTACAATGAGCAGTTCTTC. It yields the protein CASSFGQGAYNEQFF.